A single sample gave rise to the 5 T cell receptor beta chains below, sequenced in a study of radiation and T cells in renal cell carcinoma (dated by TCRdb to the early 2020s). This specimen's time point label, per the study, means: baseline pretreatment blood. The meaning of the sample's treatment or condition label: 15 Gy SBRT to primary tumor, nephrectomy 4 weeks later. The method behind the library was the immunoSEQ multiplex PCR assay. TCRdb re-hosts the immuneACCESS table, in-frame sequences only. Its copies lack some clones; in the studies checked, an unresolved V gene accounts for under half of them, and the cause for the rest is not known. This sample comprises about 140,000 clones, over 80% of them detected only once. The ten largest make up 20% to 25% of the sample. Sequencing was performed on blood, taken from a patient whose treatment included radiotherapy and nephrectomy. These receptors all come from a woman between 50 and 59 years old with renal cell carcinoma.

J is TRBJ1-6 and V is TRBV4-3; tentatively, D is TRBD1 (6 bases). Germline CDR1 and CDR2: LGHNA and YSLEER. CDR3 length: 15 residues. V dropped 3 bases and J dropped 5 bases, with 11 bases sitting between them. The CDR3: CASSQSGDNNSPLHF. The DNA for the CDR3 is TGCGCCAGCAGCCAGAGCGGGGACAATAATTCACCCCTCCACTTT.

To note about this clone: This specimen includes other DNA sequences encoding the same CDR3. The chain has TRBV5-1 and TRBJ2-3; D unresolved. CDR3 length: 13 residues. Trimming took off 3 bases at V and 1 base at J, with 6 bases between the two ends. Germline V gene data show CDR1 as SGHRS and CDR2 as YFSETQ. The CDR3: CASSSRGTDTQYF. The CDR3 DNA sequence: TGCGCCAGCAGCTCTCGAGGCACAGATACGCAGTATTTT. Drawing the rest from reference TRBV5-1 and TRBJ2-3, the complete variable domain is KAGVTQTPRYLIKTRGQQVTLSCSPISGHRSVSWYQQTPGQGLQFLFEYFSETQRNKGNFPGRFSGRQFSNSRSEMNVSTLELGDSALYLCASSSRGTDTQYFGPGTRLTVL.

The chain has TRBV7-2 and TRBJ2-7; 11 positions agree with TRBD2. The CDR3 is 17 amino acids. CDR1 and CDR2 (germline): SGHTA, FQGNSA. V lost 5 bases, J lost 0 bases, and 9 bases stayed unmatched. The chain's CDR3 is CASSEGLAGGHSYEQYF. The CDR3 coding sequence is TGTGCCAGCAGCGAGGGCCTAGCGGGAGGACACTCCTACGAGCAGTACTTC.

This clone has just a few counts. The rearrangement links TRBV9 to TRBJ1-3, with D unclear. CDR1 is SGDLS and CDR2 is YYNGEE in the germline V gene. Trimming stripped 3 bases from V and 10 bases from J, with 8 bases between. The CDR3 sequence is 11 residues long. CDR3 loop: CASSAGKTIYF. CDR3 sequence (DNA): TGTGCCAGCAGCGCCGGGAAAACCATATATTTT. The variable domain in full, completed from reference TRBV9 and TRBJ1-3, reads DSGVTQTPKHLITATGQRVTLRCSPRSGDLSVYWYQQSLDQGLQFLIQYYNGEERAKGNILERFSAQQFPDLHSELNLSSLELGDSALYFCASSAGKTIYFGEGSWLTVV.

This clone was detected a few times. CDR3 sequence reads: CASSLGRLGEQYF. The CDR3 DNA is TGTGCCAGCAGTTTAGGTAGACTTGGCGAGCAGTACTTC. V is TRBV27 and J is TRBJ2-7; D uncertain. Trimming removed 2 bases at V and 6 bases at J, with 11 bases between. This CDR3 is built from 13 residues. CDR1 is MNHEY and CDR2 is SMNVEV in the germline V gene (reference sequence).